These 26 T cell receptor beta chains were sequenced from one sample in a study of T cells after yellow fever vaccination. TCRdb processed the 5' RACE reads anew with MiXCR; each CDR3 protein has one entry. The table records about 130,000 distinct CDR3 sequences, under 8% of them present only once. The specimen comprised CD4+ T cells sorted from PBMCs, sampled 10 days after the yellow fever booster vaccination. Receptor source: a young man who received the YFV17D yellow fever vaccine.

The table lists this clonotype with a few counts. The chain links TRBV7-3 to TRBJ2-6; D might be TRBD1 (5 bases). There are 15 residues in the CDR3. The germline V gene encodes CDR1 SGHTA and CDR2 FQGTGA. V lost 5 bases and J 2 bases, leaving 10 bases between the germline ends. CDR3 loop: CASSPLGPGANVLTF. The CDR3 DNA sequence: TGTGCCAGCAGCCCTCTGGGGCCTGGGGCCAACGTCCTGACTTTC.

On this clonotype itself: A much larger clone lies a single base off, so this may be a read error. This chain links TRBV10-2 with TRBJ2-5; TRBD2 agrees at 7 bases. The CDR3 is made up of 14 amino acids. In germline, CDR1 is WSHSY, CDR2 SAAADI. The V segment lost 6 bases and the J segment 5 bases; nucleotides outside the gene matches: 9. The CDR3 loop reads CASSWTSFDETQYF. CDR3 coding DNA: TGCGCCAGCAGCTGGACTAGTTTCGATGAGACCCAGTACTTC.

A word on this clonotype: Just one base apart from a much larger clone, this may be a read error. The chain has TRBV6-2 or TRBV6-3 and TRBJ2-7; D call uncertain. The germline gives CDR1 MNHEY, CDR2 SVGEGT. This CDR3 comprises 15 residues. Trimming removed 2 bases at V and 1 base at J, with 12 bases between. The CDR3, as DNA: TGTGCCAGCAGTTACACCAGAACCAAGTCCTACGAGCAGTACTTC. Translating gives CASSYTRTKSYEQYF.

This clonotype was observed many times. The chain joins TRBV9 to TRBJ2-3; the D gene is possibly TRBD2 (6 bases). V gave up 4 bases and J gave up 9 bases, with 12 bases separating them. The V gene's germline CDR1 is SGDLS and CDR2 YYNGEE. The CDR3 spans 12 residues. The CDR3 region is CASSSGTPTQYF. The CDR3 DNA is TGTGCCAGCAGCTCCGGGACTCCCACGCAGTATTTT.

The V and J genes are TRBV7-2 and TRBJ1-6; unclear D gene. The germline V and J ends were trimmed by 1 base and 7 bases, with 8 bases remaining between them. In germline, CDR1 is SGHTA, CDR2 FQGNSA. This CDR3 has 14 residues. CDR3 nucleotide sequence: TGTGCCAGCAGCTTAGGGAGCGGAAATTCACCCCTCCACTTT. Its protein product is CASSLGSGNSPLHF.

CDR3 DNA: TGTGCCAGCAGTTACAGGATAGAGAACACTGAAGCTTTCTTT. Encoded protein: CASSYRIENTEAFF. This chain connects TRBV6-5 to TRBJ1-1, with no clear D. This CDR3 comprises 14 residues. V lost 2 bases and J 1 base, leaving 8 bases between the germline ends. Looked up from germline, CDR1 is MNHEY and CDR2 is SVGAGI.

In its sample, this clonotype was seen many times. This chain links TRBV6-1 with TRBJ2-7; D is undetermined. This CDR3 has 15 residues. CDR1 and CDR2 (germline): MNHNS, SASEGT. Trimming removed 4 bases from V and 0 bases from J, with 13 bases in between. CDR3 DNA: TGTGCCAGCAGTGGGTTAAGCGTGGGCTCCTACGAGCAGTACTTC. It specifies CASSGLSVGSYEQYF.

Remarks on this clonotype: This may stem from a read error, because a much larger clone lies one nucleotide away. This chain links TRBV7-9 with TRBJ2-7; weak D call: TRBD2 (6 bases). From germline, CDR1 is SEHNR and CDR2 FQNEAQ (reference sequence). CDR3 length equals 15 residues. V was trimmed by 8 bases and J by 4 bases, leaving 21 bases between them. The CDR3: CASGRGVSGGYEQYF. The DNA of the CDR3 is TGTGCCAGCGGCCGGGGAGTCTCAGGAGGGTACGAGCAGTACTTC.

This clonotype was seen many times. The V call is TRBV5-1, the J call TRBJ2-7, with 9 bases identical to TRBD2. The trim removed 3 bases at V and 6 bases at J, leaving 10 bases unmatched. The CDR3 loop spans 15 amino acids. The germline CDR1 and CDR2 sequences are SGHRS and YFSETQ. The CDR3 loop is CASSSRVAGESEQYF. The CDR3 region has the DNA TGCGCCAGCAGCTCCCGGGTAGCGGGAGAATCCGAGCAGTACTTC.

Only a few counts were recorded for this clonotype. The V gene is TRBV7-9, the J gene TRBJ2-7; D not resolved. The CDR3 is 12 residues long. The V gene's germline CDR1 is SEHNR and CDR2 FQNEAQ (reference sequence). Trimming pared 2 bases from V and 5 bases from J, leaving 7 bases between. The CDR3 DNA sequence: TGTGCCAGCAGCTTACCAACTCACGAGCAGTACTTC. Residues: CASSLPTHEQYF.

At least ten counts were recorded for this clonotype. The rearrangement links TRBV24-1 to TRBJ2-4, with a possible D match to TRBD2 (6 bases). The V and J ends lost 7 bases and 2 bases respectively, with 14 bases between them. The CDR3 length is 15 residues. Germline V gene data show CDR1 as KGHDR and CDR2 as SFDVKD. The CDR3 DNA reads TGTGCCACCAGCATAGCGGTCAGTCCCAAAAACATTCAGTACTTC. This encodes CATSIAVSPKNIQYF.

This clonotype has ten or more counts. The chain is built from TRBV7-9 and TRBJ2-1; no reliable D call. The CDR3 runs to 15 residues. The germline CDR1 and CDR2 sequences are SEHNR and FQNEAQ (reference sequence). The V end was cut by 5 bases, the J end by 9 bases, with 20 bases between. The CDR3 nucleotides are TGTGCCAGCAGCAAGATAGACCTGCCACGCGGTGAGCAGTTCTTC. Amino acids: CASSKIDLPRGEQFF.

This clonotype was detected only a few times. The chain is built from TRBV19 and TRBJ2-3; possibly TRBD2 for D (6 bases). Germline CDR1 is LNHDA and CDR2 is SQIVND (reference sequence). Trimming stripped 1 base from V and 5 bases from J, with 13 bases between. The CDR3 covers 15 residues. This chain's CDR3 is CASSIGASARDTQYF. CDR3 coding DNA: TGTGCCAGTAGTATAGGCGCTAGCGCGAGAGATACGCAGTATTTT.

J is TRBJ1-4 and V is TRBV3-1; D unresolved. V lost 1 base and J lost 8, with 5 bases in between. Germline CDR1 is LGHDT and CDR2 is YNNKEL (reference sequence). The length of the CDR3 is 12 residues. CDR3 sequence reads: CASSQGPEKLFF. CDR3 coding DNA: TGTGCCAGCAGCCAAGGGCCGGAAAAACTGTTTTTT.

This chain uses TRBV29-1 with TRBJ1-1; 8 bases fit TRBD1. CDR1 is SQVTM, CDR2 ANQGSEA, per germline. The CDR3 extends over 14 amino acids. After removal of 5 bases from V and 1 base from J, the junction contained 6 bases not matched to a gene. CDR3 bases: TGCAGCGTTCAGGGGGCAGCCGAGAACACTGAAGCTTTCTTT. Protein: CSVQGAAENTEAFF.

This clonotype was detected many times. The V gene is TRBV6-2 or TRBV6-3, the J gene TRBJ2-7; D is undetermined. Trimming shortened V by 2 bases and J by 0 bases, and 5 bases separated the two germline ends. CDR3 size: 13 residues. Germline assignment: CDR1 MNHEY and CDR2 SVGEGT. The CDR3 coding sequence is TGTGCCAGCAGTTACAGGAGCTCCTACGAGCAGTACTTC. It encodes CASSYRSSYEQYF.

This sequence joins TRBV12-3 or TRBV12-4 and TRBJ2-6, with D perhaps matching TRBD2 (5 bases). V lost 3 bases and J lost 0, with 12 bases in between. This CDR3 has 17 amino acids. The CDR3 sequence: CASSFTGSYSGANVLTF. The CDR3 DNA reads as TGTGCCAGCAGTTTTACGGGGTCCTACTCTGGGGCCAACGTCCTGACTTTC.

This clonotype was seen many times. J is TRBJ2-1 and V is TRBV20-1; D is perhaps TRBD1 (5 bases). V was pared by 6 bases and J by 8 bases, with 20 bases between. CDR3 length: 14 amino acids. Germline CDR1 reads DFQATT; CDR2 reads SNEGSKA (reference sequence). The CDR3 reads CSATKGPLGDEQFF. The CDR3 DNA is TGCAGTGCAACAAAGGGGCCCCTAGGGGATGAGCAGTTCTTC.

This clonotype was found many times. The chain combines TRBV6-1 with TRBJ2-7, with 13 positions matching TRBD2. Looked up from germline, CDR1 is MNHNS and CDR2 is SASEGT. The CDR3 has 14 residues. V was pared by 7 bases and J by 4 bases, with 4 bases of the junction left unmatched. The CDR3 DNA reads as TGTGCCAGCACTCGGACTAGCGGGAGTTACGAGCAGTACTTC. Its translation is CASTRTSGSYEQYF.

This clonotype was observed at least ten times. The V call is TRBV12-3 or TRBV12-4, the J call TRBJ2-1, with no clear D. V was cut by 8 bases and J by 7 bases, with 18 bases left in between. This CDR3 is built from 14 residues. The CDR3 DNA sequence: TGTGCCAGCCGGACGGCCCTAGAGGTGAATGAGCAGTTCTTC. Translated: CASRTALEVNEQFF.

At least ten counts were recorded for this clonotype. The genes are TRBV5-1 and TRBJ1-4; D may be TRBD1 (6 bases). With 3 bases removed from V and 3 bases from J, the gap between germline ends came to 15 bases. The germline V gene encodes CDR1 SGHRS and CDR2 YFSETQ. CDR3 length: 16 residues. CDR3 residues: CASSSWGARANEKLFF. In DNA form, the CDR3 reads TGCGCCAGCAGCTCCTGGGGGGCGCGGGCTAATGAAAAACTGTTTTTT.

This clonotype has ten or more counts. This rearrangement joins TRBV28 to TRBJ2-3; 9 nucleotides align to TRBD2. The CDR3 has 16 amino acids. V dropped 2 bases and J dropped 2; count of bases not matched to a gene: 5. Germline values: CDR1 MDHEN, CDR2 SYDVKM. This chain's CDR3 is CASSLGGRGFTDTQYF. As DNA, the CDR3 is TGTGCCAGCAGTTTAGGCGGGAGGGGTTTCACAGATACGCAGTATTTT.

This clonotype was detected ten times or more. The J gene is TRBJ2-1, the V gene TRBV28, with D perhaps TRBD1 or TRBD2 (6 bases each). CDR3 length: 14 amino acids. Germline V gene data show CDR1 as MDHEN and CDR2 as SYDVKM. The V end was cut by 4 bases, the J end by 5 bases, with 12 bases between. In DNA, the CDR3 is TGTGCCAGCAGTTCCGGGGGCTTAAACAATGAGCAGTTCTTC. Protein sequence: CASSSGGLNNEQFF.

This clonotype was counted ten times or more. The chain couples TRBV5-1 to TRBJ2-1, with D maybe TRBD2 (5 bases). The V end lost 9 bases, the J end lost 1 base, and 14 bases lay between the germline ends. This CDR3 is 14 amino acids long. Germline CDR1 reads SGHRS; CDR2 reads YFSETQ. The DNA of the CDR3 is TGCGCCATCTCGAAGGGCGGGTCCTACAATGAGCAGTTCTTC. It yields the protein CAISKGGSYNEQFF. Filled out from reference TRBV5-1 and TRBJ2-1, the complete variable domain reads KAGVTQTPRYLIKTRGQQVTLSCSPISGHRSVSWYQQTPGQGLQFLFEYFSETQRNKGNFPGRFSGRQFSNSRSEMNVSTLELGDSALYLCAISKGGSYNEQFFGPGTRLTVL.

This clonotype was detected once. This chain joins TRBV11-2 and TRBJ2-3, with D tentatively TRBD2 (5 bases). The CDR3 length is 15 residues. Germline values: CDR1 SGHAT, CDR2 FQNNGV. V was pared by 5 bases and J by 4 bases, with 16 bases between. The CDR3 coding sequence is TGTGCCAGCAGCCCCATACTAGTTGTCTCAGATACGCAGTATTTT. Encoded protein: CASSPILVVSDTQYF.

This clonotype was recorded many times. The chain recombines TRBV6-2 or TRBV6-3 with TRBJ2-6; D tentatively fits TRBD1 or TRBD2 (5 bases each). Per the germline V gene, CDR1 is MNHEY and CDR2 is SVGEGT. Trimming cost V 8 bases and J 2 bases, with 10 bases left between them. This CDR3 has 14 amino acids. CDR3 sequence reads: CASLRGPGANVLTF. The CDR3, as DNA: TGTGCCAGCCTTCGGGGACCTGGGGCCAACGTCCTGACTTTC.